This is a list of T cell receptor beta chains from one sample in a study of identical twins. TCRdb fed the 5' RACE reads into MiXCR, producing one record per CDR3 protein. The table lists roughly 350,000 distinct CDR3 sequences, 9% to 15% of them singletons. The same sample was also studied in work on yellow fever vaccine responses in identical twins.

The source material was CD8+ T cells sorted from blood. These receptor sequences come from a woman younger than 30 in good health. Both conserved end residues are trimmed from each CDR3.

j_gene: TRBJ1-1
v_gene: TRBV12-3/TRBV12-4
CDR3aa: ASSPRGVGTEAF

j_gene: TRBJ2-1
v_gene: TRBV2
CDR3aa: ASSEEAGATMRQF

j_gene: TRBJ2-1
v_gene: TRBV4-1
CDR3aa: ASSQIRQEVSYNEQF

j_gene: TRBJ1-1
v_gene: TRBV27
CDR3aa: ASSGFRDRVGTEAF

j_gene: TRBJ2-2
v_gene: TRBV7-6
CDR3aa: ASSLGLAPGIGELF

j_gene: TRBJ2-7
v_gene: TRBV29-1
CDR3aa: SGGGGTGGSYEQY

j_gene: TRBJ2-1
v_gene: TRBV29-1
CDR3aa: SVEDTGTSYNEQF

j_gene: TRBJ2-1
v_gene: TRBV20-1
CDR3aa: SARDPSGWAYEQF

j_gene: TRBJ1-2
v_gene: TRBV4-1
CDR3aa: ASSQDRRTYYGYT

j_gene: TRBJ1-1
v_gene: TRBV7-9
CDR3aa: ASMDWGGNTEAF

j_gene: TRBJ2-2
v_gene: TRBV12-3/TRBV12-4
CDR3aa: AIRRAGELF

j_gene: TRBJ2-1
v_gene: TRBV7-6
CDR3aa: ASSLEQGAYEQF

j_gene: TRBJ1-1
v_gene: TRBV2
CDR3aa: ASRDAWGAF

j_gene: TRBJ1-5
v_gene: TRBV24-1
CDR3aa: ATSDDYSNQPQH

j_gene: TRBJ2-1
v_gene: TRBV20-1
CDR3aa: SARSYEQF

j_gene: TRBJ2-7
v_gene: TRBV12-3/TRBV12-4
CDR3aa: ASSTDNEQY

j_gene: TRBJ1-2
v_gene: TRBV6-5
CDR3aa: AAGQAYGYT

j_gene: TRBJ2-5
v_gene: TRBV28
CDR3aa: ASNRDRGWETQY

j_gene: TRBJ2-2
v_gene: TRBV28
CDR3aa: ASGHGLVSTGELF

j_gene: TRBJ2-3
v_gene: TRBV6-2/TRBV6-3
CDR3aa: ASSYAGQPQGGQSTDTQY

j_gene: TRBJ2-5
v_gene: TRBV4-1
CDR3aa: ASSQGASGGARETQY

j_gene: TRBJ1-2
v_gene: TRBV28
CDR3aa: ASSFGGQPTYGYT

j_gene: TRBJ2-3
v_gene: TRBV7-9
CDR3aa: ASSSRWGTTAADTQY

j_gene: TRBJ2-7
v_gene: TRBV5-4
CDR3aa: ASTPEGTYEQY

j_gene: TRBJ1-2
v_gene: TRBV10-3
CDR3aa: AISESSTYGYT

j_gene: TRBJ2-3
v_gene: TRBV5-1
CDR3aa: ASSSGTSGLSTDTQY

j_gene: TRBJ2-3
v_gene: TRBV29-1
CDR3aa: SGYADTQY